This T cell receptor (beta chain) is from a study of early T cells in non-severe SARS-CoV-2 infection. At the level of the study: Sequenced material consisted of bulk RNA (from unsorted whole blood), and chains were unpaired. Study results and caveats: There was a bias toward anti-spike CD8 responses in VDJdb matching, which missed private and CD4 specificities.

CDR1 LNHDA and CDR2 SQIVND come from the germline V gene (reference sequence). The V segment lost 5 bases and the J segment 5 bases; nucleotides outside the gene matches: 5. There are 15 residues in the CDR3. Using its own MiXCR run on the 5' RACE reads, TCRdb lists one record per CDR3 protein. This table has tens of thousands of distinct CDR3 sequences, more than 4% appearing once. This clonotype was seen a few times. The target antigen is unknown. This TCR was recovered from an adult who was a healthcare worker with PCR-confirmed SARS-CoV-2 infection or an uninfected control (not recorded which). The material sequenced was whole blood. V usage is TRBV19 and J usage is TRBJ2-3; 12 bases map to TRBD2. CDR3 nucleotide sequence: TGTGCCAGTAGTCGACTAGCGGGGGTTGGAGATACGCAGTATTTT. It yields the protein CASSRLAGVGDTQYF.